This is a list of T cell receptor beta chains from one sample in a study of blood T cell repertoires in COVID-19. TCRdb's copy holds only in-frame clones and misses some; the assay was immunoSEQ multiplex PCR. Of under 300,000 clones listed, 88% are singletons. The material sequenced was peripheral blood. The receptors shown here come from a woman in her thirties or forties who had recovered from COVID-19. Both conserved end residues are part of each CDR3. Fields, in order: J gene, V gene, clone size, D gene, CDR3 protein, CDR3 DNA. A D gene is named only where the DNA matches it firmly. Only part of the rows carry a size: once, few, many, or a class if the clone is expanded.

TRBJ2-1 | TRBV29-1 | NA | NA | CSVGRGGGSYNEQFF | TGCAGCGTTGGCCGGGGCGGAGGGTCCTACAATGAGCAGTTCTTC
TRBJ1-1 | TRBV3-1/TRBV3-2 | NA | NA | CASRGGNTEAFF | TGTGCCAGCAGGGGGGGGAACACTGAAGCTTTCTTT
TRBJ1-2 | TRBV10-3 | NA | NA | CATQQGGYGYTF | TGTGCCACCCAACAGGGTGGCTATGGCTACACCTTC
TRBJ1-3 | TRBV7-2 | NA | NA | CASSLAPPTGSGNTIYF | TGTGCCAGCAGCTTAGCCCCCCCGACAGGATCTGGAAACACCATATATTTT
TRBJ1-5 | TRBV19 | once | TRBD1 | CASSPQGSQPQHF | TGTGCCAGTAGTCCACAGGGGTCTCAGCCCCAGCATTTT
TRBJ2-4 | TRBV15 | NA | NA | CATSLGELAKNIQYF | TGTGCCACCAGCTTAGGGGAATTGGCCAAAAACATTCAGTACTTC
TRBJ2-1 | TRBV21-1 | NA | NA | CASSNPGRVGEQFF | TGTGCCAGCAGCAATCCCGGCCGGGTTGGTGAGCAGTTCTTC
TRBJ2-5 | TRBV11-2 | NA | TRBD2 | CASSLIGPSGMGETQYF | TGTGCCAGCAGCTTAATTGGTCCTAGCGGGATGGGAGAGACCCAGTACTTC
TRBJ2-5 | TRBV7-2 | NA | NA | CASSQGRARGETQYF | TGTGCCAGCAGCCAGGGGCGGGCCCGGGGAGAGACCCAGTACTTC
TRBJ1-2 | TRBV6-5 | NA | NA | CASKQQPNYGYTF | TGTGCCAGTAAACAGCAGCCTAACTATGGCTACACCTTC
TRBJ2-2 | TRBV5-4 | few | TRBD1 | CASSPRTGPTGELFF | TGTGCCAGCAGCCCGCGGACAGGGCCCACCGGGGAGCTGTTTTTT
TRBJ1-1 | TRBV4-3 | NA | NA | CASSRGVAGGTEAFF | TGCGCCAGCAGCCGGGGGGTGGCGGGAGGCACTGAAGCTTTCTTT
TRBJ1-1 | TRBV3-1/TRBV3-2 | NA | NA | CASSQDRGGPAFF | TGTGCCAGCAGCCAAGATCGGGGAGGGCCGGCTTTCTTT